This T cell receptor (beta chain) was observed in a study of Graves' ophthalmopathy and Graves' hyperthyroidism. Study background: Upon initial diagnosis and before any treatment, peripheral blood was collected. Study results and caveats: Blood was where most expanded thyroid clonotypes above 0.001 frequency also turned up.

CDR3 regions of TCR beta were amplified from RNA transcripts. First-round RT-PCR used HTBI primers; second-round multiplex PCR followed. MiXCR, applied by TCRdb to the multiplex PCR reads, yields one record per CDR3 protein. The sample lists some 520,000 distinct CDR3 sequences; about an eighth were seen once. Clinical symptoms and serum thyroxine were used for diagnosis; TRAb, thyroid ultrasound and orbital computed tomography were also relied on. The CDR3 totals 14 residues. The V and J ends lost 5 bases and 7 bases, in that order; junction bases with no gene match: 9. A word on this clonotype: Its antigen is not identified.

The origin of this receptor is a woman in her 30s with Graves' ophthalmopathy. J is TRBJ1-2 and V is TRBV12-3 or TRBV12-4; 8 bases are a match to TRBD1. The sequenced sample was blood. CDR3: CASSIQGAEFGYTF. The DNA of the CDR3 is TGTGCCAGCAGTATCCAGGGGGCAGAGTTTGGCTACACCTTC.